This T cell receptor beta chain was sequenced in a study of vaccination effects on CD4 cells after COVID-19. Turning to the study itself: As their vaccination, participants received two doses of either BNT162b2 or mRNA-1273. Study-wide results and limits: Substantial clonal contraction characterized both infection- and vaccine-induced clones late after vaccination.

This clone was found once. Its antigen is as yet unknown. Isolating CD4+ T cells followed about 10 days of culture. Nucleocapsid antibody tests were negative, and the vaccine recipients had no prior SARS-CoV-2 infection. This CDR3 spans 16 amino acids. V was pared by 8 bases and J by 1 base, with 11 bases of the junction left unmatched. Germline CDR1 and CDR2: ENHRY and SYGVKD. This table comes from immunoSEQ multiplex PCR, and its TCRdb copy is limited to in-frame clones, with some not included. The sample records roughly 34,000 clones, about 70% being singletons. This chain links TRBV10-3 with TRBJ2-1, with 7 bases identical to TRBD2. This clonotype was obtained from a human donor who received a COVID-19 vaccine. This sample comprised CD4+ T cells from PBMCs cultured without peptide, obtained before COVID-19 vaccination. The CDR3 nucleotides read TGTGCCATCTGCGATCCCGGGACTAATTCCTACAATGAGCAGTTCTTC. Translation: CAICDPGTNSYNEQFF.